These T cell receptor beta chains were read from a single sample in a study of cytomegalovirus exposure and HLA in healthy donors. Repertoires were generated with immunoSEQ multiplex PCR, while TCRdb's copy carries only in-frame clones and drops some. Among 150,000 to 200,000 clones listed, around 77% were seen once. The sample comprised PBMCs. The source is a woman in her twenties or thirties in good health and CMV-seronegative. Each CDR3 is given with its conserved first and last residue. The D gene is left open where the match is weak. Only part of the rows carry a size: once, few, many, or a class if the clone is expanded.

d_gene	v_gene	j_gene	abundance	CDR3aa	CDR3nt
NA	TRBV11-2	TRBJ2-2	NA	CASSLVQSRTGELFF	TGTGCCAGCAGCTTAGTTCAGTCCCGCACCGGGGAGCTGTTTTTT
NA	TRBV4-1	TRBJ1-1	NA	CASSRRQSNTEAFF	TGCGCCAGCAGCCGAAGACAGTCGAACACTGAAGCTTTCTTT
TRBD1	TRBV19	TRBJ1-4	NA	CASSPDRGREKLFF	TGTGCCAGTAGCCCTGACAGGGGGCGCGAAAAACTGTTTTTT
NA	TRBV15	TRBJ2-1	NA	CATSRAGRGSNEQFF	TGTGCCACCAGCAGAGCGGGGCGGGGAAGCAATGAGCAGTTCTTC
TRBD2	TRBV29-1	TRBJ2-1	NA	CSVGGPERGGRGSYNEQFF	TGCAGCGTTGGCGGTCCCGAGCGGGGGGGCCGAGGGTCCTACAATGAGCAGTTCTTC
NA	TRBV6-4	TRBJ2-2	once	CASSVGGLAGELFF	TGTGCCAGCAGTGTGGGGGGGCTCGCCGGGGAGCTGTTTTTT
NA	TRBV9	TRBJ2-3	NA	CASSPLSADTQYF	TGTGCCAGCAGCCCCCTTAGCGCAGATACGCAGTATTTT
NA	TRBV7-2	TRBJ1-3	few	CASSLAGGRGNTIYF	TGTGCCAGCAGCTTAGCCGGGGGAAGGGGAAACACCATATATTTT
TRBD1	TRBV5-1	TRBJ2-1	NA	CASSLTRTGWNEQFF	TGCGCCAGCAGCTTGACCCGGACAGGGTGGAATGAGCAGTTCTTC
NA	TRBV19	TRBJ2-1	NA	CASSLHRVPDEQFF	TGTGCCAGTAGTTTACACAGGGTTCCCGATGAGCAGTTCTTC
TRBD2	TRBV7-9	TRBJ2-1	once	CAGVGSGGESFYNEQFF	TGTGCCGGGGTGGGTAGCGGGGGGGAGAGTTTCTACAATGAGCAGTTCTTC
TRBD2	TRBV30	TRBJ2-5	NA	CAWSHSGGARSGYQETQYF	TGTGCCTGGAGTCATAGCGGGGGGGCTCGATCCGGGTACCAAGAGACCCAGTACTTC
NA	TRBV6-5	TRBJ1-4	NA	CASSWGRRNEKLFF	TGTGCCAGCAGTTGGGGCAGGCGTAATGAAAAACTGTTTTTT
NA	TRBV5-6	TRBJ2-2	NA	CASSLDRVTGELFF	TGTGCCAGCAGCTTGGATCGGGTCACCGGGGAGCTGTTTTTT
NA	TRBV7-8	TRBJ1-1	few	CASSTREGGSANTEAFF	TGTGCCAGCAGCACCAGGGAAGGAGGGTCGGCGAACACTGAAGCTTTCTTT
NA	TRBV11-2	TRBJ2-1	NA	CASSLGGASSYNEQFF	TGTGCCAGCAGCTTAGGCGGGGCAAGCTCCTACAATGAGCAGTTCTTC
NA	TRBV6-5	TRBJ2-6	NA	CASSQRGAGANVLTF	TGTGCCAGCAGCCAACGCGGTGCTGGGGCCAACGTCCTGACTTTC
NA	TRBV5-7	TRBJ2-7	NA	CASSFGPGQSYEQYF	TGTGCCAGCAGCTTCGGACCTGGACAGTCCTACGAGCAGTACTTC
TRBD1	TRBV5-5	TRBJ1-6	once	CASSLAPGQGNSPLHF	TGTGCCAGCAGCTTGGCCCCGGGACAGGGGAATTCACCCCTCCACTTT